The entry below describes one T cell receptor beta chain. The data are from a study of T-cell memory formation after mild COVID-19. Germline V CDR1 and CDR2: KGHDR, SFDVKD. V dropped 3 bases and J dropped 0; count of bases not matched to a gene: 9. CDR3 length: 17 residues. TCRdb re-called the 5' RACE reads with MiXCR, one entry per CDR3 protein. The sample yields a few hundred thousand distinct CDR3 sequences, about 15% seen once. The origin of this receptor is a young man who had mild COVID-19 (a few samples of this study predate the infection). Cell type and time point are not known. The chain joins TRBV24-1 to TRBJ2-5; 7 bases map to TRBD1. Input material: PBMCs or a T cell subset sorted from them (not recorded which). This CDR3 reads CATSDKGGRNNQETQYF. The CDR3 region has the DNA TGTGCCACCAGTGATAAAGGGGGCCGGAACAACCAAGAGACCCAGTACTTC.